This T cell receptor beta chain came from a study of T cell changes during pregnancy in multiple sclerosis. V gave up 1 base and J gave up 9 bases, with 8 bases separating them. Looked up from germline, CDR1 is SGDLS and CDR2 is YYNGEE. The CDR3 is 12 amino acids. TCRdb's table, derived via immunoSEQ multiplex PCR, lists solely in-frame clones and lacks some. This sample yields around 35,000 clones, of which under 90% are seen a single time; about 4.4% belongs to the top ten. The chain couples TRBV9 to TRBJ2-1; the D gene is possibly TRBD1 (5 bases). This TCR derives from a female donor with multiple sclerosis, enrolled in a pregnancy study. Here the sequenced sample was CD8+ T cells from peripheral blood mononuclear cells, taken after pregnancy. The CDR3 DNA sequence: TGTGCCAGCAGCGTAAGGCAGGGTGAGCAGTTCTTC. Translation gives CASSVRQGEQFF.